These 6 T cell receptor beta chains share one sample of origin, sequenced in a study of T cell responses to AZD1222 COVID-19 vaccine. Produced via immunoSEQ multiplex PCR; TCRdb's table is partial and in-frame only. The table shows more than 95,000 clones, with more than 75% occurring only once. The specimen was peripheral blood, collected 28 days after the second AZD1222 dose. Source of these receptors: an adult who received the AZD1222 COVID-19 vaccine.

V and J are TRBV19 and TRBJ2-1; no firm D call. Germline-derived CDR1 and CDR2 are LNHDA and SQIVND (reference sequence). The CDR3 contains 19 residues. The germline V and J ends were trimmed by 2 bases and 2 bases, with 22 bases remaining between them. The CDR3 nucleotides are TGTGCCAGTAGTATACCACCCCGTTTGCCGATAGTCGCCTACAATGAGCAGTTCTTC. Its protein product is CASSIPPRLPIVAYNEQFF.

This chain uses TRBV6-4 with TRBJ1-2, with D uncertain. The CDR3 is 13 residues long. The germline V gene encodes CDR1 MRHNA and CDR2 SNTAGT. The V end lost 0 bases, the J end lost 7 bases, and 9 bases lay between the germline ends. CDR3 nucleotides: TGTGCCAGCAGTGACTCCCCAGTCAGTGGCTACACCTTC. Its translation: CASSDSPVSGYTF.

CDR3 nucleotide sequence: TGTGCCAGCAGCCCGAGGGCGGGGGCCTCCTACGAGCAGTACTTC. It encodes CASSPRAGASYEQYF. This sequence joins TRBV7-9 and TRBJ2-7, with a tentative D call TRBD2 (7 bases). This CDR3 is 15 amino acids long. Trimming took off 5 bases at V and 0 bases at J, with 14 bases between the two ends. Per germline, CDR1 SEHNR and CDR2 FQNEAQ (reference sequence).

The chain uses TRBV7-8 and TRBJ1-2; no firm D call. Germline V gives CDR1 SGHVS, CDR2 FQNEAQ. The CDR3 consists of 11 residues. V lost 4 bases and J 4 bases, leaving 4 bases between the germline ends. This chain's CDR3 is CASSSGYGYTF. The CDR3 nucleotides are TGTGCCAGCAGCTCGGGCTATGGCTACACCTTC.

The chain combines TRBV9 with TRBJ2-7; 8 positions agree with TRBD1. Germline assignment: CDR1 SGDLS and CDR2 YYNGEE. Unmatched junction bases numbered 9, after V lost 5 bases and J lost 5 bases. The CDR3 has 14 amino acids. CDR3 region: CASSGQGRGHEQYF. The CDR3 bases are TGTGCCAGCAGTGGACAGGGAAGGGGGCACGAGCAGTACTTC.

This chain links TRBV7-2 with TRBJ1-5; D ambiguous. The V end was cut by 2 bases, the J end by 0 bases, with 5 bases between. The CDR3 is 14 residues long. CDR1 is SGHTA and CDR2 is FQGNSA in the germline V gene. The CDR3 nucleotides read TGTGCCAGCAGCTTACTGGGTAGCAATCAGCCCCAGCATTTT. Its translation is CASSLLGSNQPQHF.